The TCR beta chain under discussion was sequenced for a study of T cells in Graves' hyperthyroidism and ophthalmopathy. Study results and caveats: Blood also carried most thyroid clonotypes expanded above 0.001. With a median lead of around 6.7 months before onset, the model predicted ophthalmopathy.

In this sample, this clonotype turned up many times. Its matching antigen is unknown. Germline V gene data show CDR1 as SGHTA and CDR2 as FQGTGA. The V end lost 5 bases, the J end lost 9 bases, and 18 bases lay between the germline ends. The CDR3 is 14 amino acids. The source material, RNA transcripts, was used to amplify TCR beta CDR3 regions. During a first-round RT-PCR of the TCR CDR3, the HTBI primer set was used. TCRdb reprocessed the multiplex PCR reads via MiXCR and lists one record per CDR3 protein. The table records roughly 570,000 distinct CDR3 sequences, about half of them present only once.

This chain connects TRBV7-3 to TRBJ2-3; the D gene could be TRBD1 or TRBD2 (5 bases each). The sequencing input was peripheral blood or thyroid tissue (not recorded which). This clonotype originated in a woman aged 18-29 years with Graves' hyperthyroidism. The CDR3 bases are TGTGCCAGCAGCCTTGGGACCTATATTGGCACGCAGTATTTT. Translation: CASSLGTYIGTQYF.